The clone carrying this TCR beta chain was seen ten or more times. Antigen unknown. The CDR3 has 14 amino acids. V lost 4 bases and J lost 3, with 13 bases in between. Germline-derived CDR1 and CDR2 are SGHAT and FQNNGV. Using quantitative 5'-RACE with molecular barcodes, the authors made TCR beta libraries. TCRdb called the 5' RACE reads again in MiXCR, with one record for every CDR3 protein. The data show 150,000 to 200,000 distinct CDR3 sequences, roughly 13% seen once. The data stem from a study of CD8 T cells in ankylosing spondylitis. The study's findings and limits: What appeared characteristic of ankylosing spondylitis blood was a TCR beta motif of 7 or 8 highly homologous variants. Disease-linked clones reportedly showed significant enrichment in matched ankylosing spondylitis synovial fluid. Earlier reports found some motif variants in synovial fluid and blood in reactive arthritis.

The TCR sequence derives from a female donor with ankylosing spondylitis or in good health (not recorded which). This chain uses TRBV11-2 with TRBJ2-7, with D maybe TRBD2 (5 bases). Sequencing was performed on blood, either unsorted or a sorted T cell fraction (not recorded which). This chain's CDR3 is CASSSTGSHYEQYF. CDR3 sequence (DNA): TGTGCCAGCAGCTCAACTGGGAGTCACTACGAGCAGTACTTC.